This is a list of T cell receptor beta chains from one sample in a study of T cell responses to AZD1222 COVID-19 vaccine. Profiling relied on immunoSEQ multiplex PCR, and the TCRdb table lists in-frame clones only, not all of them. The repertoire holds about 45,000 clones, 85% to 90% seen once, with 0.95% to 1.3% in the top ten. The specimen was peripheral blood, collected 28 days after the second AZD1222 dose. The receptors derive from an adult who received the AZD1222 COVID-19 vaccine. Both conserved end residues are part of each CDR3. D genes are given only for firm matches. Expanded clones are given a class, and other clones once, few, many or no size at all.

abundance,v_gene,d_gene,j_gene,CDR3nt,CDR3aa
NA,TRBV10-3,NA,TRBJ2-7,TGTGCCATCAGGAGACTAGAAACCTACGAGCAGTACTTC,CAIRRLETYEQYF
NA,TRBV19,NA,TRBJ1-2,TGTGCCAGTAGTATCGGCAGGGACTCTGGCTACACCTTC,CASSIGRDSGYTF
NA,TRBV27,NA,TRBJ2-2,TGTGCCAGCAGTTCGACAGTGAACACCGGGGAGCTGTTTTTT,CASSSTVNTGELFF
NA,TRBV6-5,NA,TRBJ2-2,TGTGCCAGCGCCATTGGGACACTGAGGACCGGGGAGCTGTTTTTT,CASAIGTLRTGELFF
NA,TRBV6-6,NA,TRBJ1-1,TGTGCCACAATACAGGGAAGGGGGAACACTGAAGCTTTCTTT,CATIQGRGNTEAFF
NA,TRBV15,NA,TRBJ2-7,TGTGCCACCAGCTCCCGAGTGGGCCTCTACGAGCAGTACTTC,CATSSRVGLYEQYF
once,TRBV5-4,TRBD1,TRBJ2-1,TGTGCCAGCAGCCCGACCGGGACAGGAGACAATGAGCAGTTCTTC,CASSPTGTGDNEQFF
NA,TRBV5-6,TRBD1,TRBJ2-2,TGTGCCAGCAGCCGGCTACAGGGGGCCACGAACACCGGGGAGCTGTTTTTT,CASSRLQGATNTGELFF
NA,TRBV11-2,NA,TRBJ2-3,TGTGCCAGCAGCTTTCTGGTCACAGATACGCAGTATTTT,CASSFLVTDTQYF
NA,TRBV5-1,NA,TRBJ1-1,TGCGCCAGCAGCTTGGCACACTTCAACACTGAAGCTTTCTTT,CASSLAHFNTEAFF
NA,TRBV4-1,NA,TRBJ2-7,TGCGCCAGCAGCCCAGCCGAATCTAGCTCCTACGAGCAGTACTTC,CASSPAESSSYEQYF
NA,TRBV7-2,NA,TRBJ2-7,TGTGCCAGCAGTTCGGCCTACGAGCAGTACTTC,CASSSAYEQYF
NA,TRBV7-9,NA,TRBJ2-5,TGTGCCAGCAGCTTAACGGCCCAGGGCTGGACCCAGTACTTC,CASSLTAQGWTQYF
once,TRBV19,TRBD2,TRBJ2-3,TGTGCCAGTCCTAGCGGACACCGAGATACGCAGTATTTT,CASPSGHRDTQYF
once,TRBV6-5,TRBD2,TRBJ2-3,TGTGCCAGCAGTTTTACTAGCGGGGCCAGCACAGATACGCAGTATTTT,CASSFTSGASTDTQYF
NA,TRBV28,TRBD2,TRBJ2-2,TGTGCCAGCAACCTGGGACTAGCGGGCCTAAACACCGGGGAGCTGTTTTTT,CASNLGLAGLNTGELFF
NA,TRBV15,NA,TRBJ1-2,TGTGCCACCAGCAGACCCCGGCCACTTACGCGAGGCTATGGCTACACCTTC,CATSRPRPLTRGYGYTF
NA,TRBV4-1,NA,TRBJ2-7,TGCGCCAGCAGCCTCCCGACTAGGGACCACGAGCAGTACTTC,CASSLPTRDHEQYF
NA,TRBV30,NA,TRBJ1-1,TGTGCCTGGAGCAGGGGCGGAAACACTGAAGCTTTCTTT,CAWSRGGNTEAFF
few,TRBV5-6,NA,TRBJ1-1,TGTGCCAGCAGCCTCCGGGACATTAACACTGAAGCTTTCTTT,CASSLRDINTEAFF
NA,TRBV15,NA,TRBJ1-2,TGTGCCACCAGCGATTCATGGGGGTTCTGGGTAGGGACCTTC,CATSDSWGFWVGTF
once,TRBV9,NA,TRBJ1-3,TGTGCCAGCAGCGTAGGAGGCACAGGGACTGGAAACACCATATATTTT,CASSVGGTGTGNTIYF
NA,TRBV14,NA,TRBJ2-1,TGTGCCAGCAGCCAAGAGGGGGGTTGGTACGCGGGACCGGGGAATGAGCAGTTCTTC,CASSQEGGWYAGPGNEQFF
NA,TRBV10-2,NA,TRBJ1-4,TGCGCCAGCAGTGGAACAGGGAGGGTTGTCACTAATGAAAAACTGTTTTTT,CASSGTGRVVTNEKLFF
NA,TRBV20-1,NA,TRBJ1-1,TGCAGTGCTAGGGGGGCATCTGAAGCTTTCTTT,CSARGASEAFF
NA,TRBV7-3,NA,TRBJ2-7,TGTGCCAGCAGCGCCAGCTCCTACGAGCAGTACTTC,CASSASSYEQYF
NA,TRBV6-2/TRBV6-3,TRBD1,TRBJ2-7,TGTGCCAGCAGCGACCTCAGGGGGCGCATAATCTACGAGCAGTACTTC,CASSDLRGRIIYEQYF
NA,TRBV30,TRBD1,TRBJ2-3,TGTGCCTGGAGTGGTCAGGGGGACACGCAGTATTTT,CAWSGQGDTQYF
NA,TRBV5-1,TRBD2,TRBJ2-2,TGCGCCAGCAGCTCCAGACTAGCGGGAGTCACCGGGGAGCTGTTTTTT,CASSSRLAGVTGELFF